Each of the 7 T cell receptor beta chains below was sequenced from the same sample in a study of post-analysis software for immune sequencing data. Whole-study findings and limits: Roughly five TRBV segments were significantly more frequent in patients than in controls. TRBV5-6, TRBV5-1 and TRBV20-1 were among these segments.

For these TCRs, the target antigens are not known. Each TCR beta cDNA library carried unique molecular identifiers. TCRdb reprocessed the PCR reads via MiXCR and lists one record per CDR3 protein. The sample lists about 540,000 distinct CDR3 sequences, around 34% occurring once. The sequencing input was blood. The receptors here all came from a girl under 18 with multiple sclerosis.

This clonotype was detected only a few times. The V call is TRBV5-6, the J call TRBJ1-2, with D possibly TRBD1 on 6 matching bases. The CDR3 extends over 14 amino acids. The germline CDR1 and CDR2 sequences are SGHDT and YYEEEE. The V gene lost 3 bases and the J gene lost 8 bases, with 17 bases spanning the gap. Here the CDR3 reads CASSYPRGGGGYTF. The CDR3, as DNA: TGTGCCAGCAGCTACCCGAGGGGGGGCGGCGGCTACACCTTC.

The chain is built from TRBV28 and TRBJ2-6; D remains unclear. Germline V gives CDR1 MDHEN, CDR2 SYDVKM. V was pared by 5 bases and J by 1 base, with 9 bases between. The CDR3 length is 15 residues. DNA for the CDR3: TGTGCCAGCAGTCCTAAAATATCTGGGGCCAACGTCCTGACTTTC. As protein: CASSPKISGANVLTF.

This clonotype was observed a handful of times. The chain combines TRBV20-1 with TRBJ2-1; 13 bases agree with TRBD2. CDR3 size: 13 residues. CDR1 and CDR2 (germline): DFQATT, SNEGSKA (reference sequence). V dropped 6 bases and J dropped 9; count of bases not matched to a gene: 5. The CDR3 reads CSAPGTSGVEQFF. The CDR3 DNA follows: TGCAGTGCCCCCGGGACTAGCGGGGTTGAGCAGTTCTTC.

This clonotype came up a few times. The gene calls are TRBV4-1 and TRBJ1-2; tentatively, D is TRBD1 (6 bases). The CDR3 totals 15 residues. V shed 2 bases and J shed 0 bases, with 10 bases lying between them. CDR1 and CDR2 (germline): MGHRA, YSYEKL. The CDR3 protein is CASSQPTGANYGYTF. Written as DNA, the CDR3 is TGCGCCAGCAGCCAACCGACAGGAGCTAACTATGGCTACACCTTC.

This clonotype has just a few counts. CDR3 in amino acids: CASSLRSGPTYEQYF. The CDR3 DNA sequence: TGTGCCAGCAGCCTAAGATCGGGACCTACCTACGAGCAGTACTTC. The chain joins TRBV28 to TRBJ2-7, with D perhaps matching TRBD1 or TRBD2 (5 bases each). Germline-derived CDR1 and CDR2 are MDHEN and SYDVKM. The length of the CDR3 is 15 residues. Trimming stripped 6 bases from V and 2 bases from J, with 17 bases between.

This clonotype has just a few counts. V gene TRBV6-6 combines with J gene TRBJ2-7; D is undetermined. V dropped 2 bases and J dropped 3 bases, with 17 bases sitting between them. The CDR3 covers 16 residues. The germline CDR1 and CDR2 sequences are MNHNY and SVGAGI (reference sequence). The CDR3 sequence: CASSYRAAGVDYEQYF. The DNA of the CDR3 is TGTGCCAGCAGTTACCGCGCCGCTGGGGTCGACTACGAGCAGTACTTC.

This clonotype was counted only a few times. The rearrangement joins TRBV6-5 to TRBJ1-2; tentative D call: TRBD1 (5 bases). Germline-derived CDR1 and CDR2 are MNHEY and SVGAGI. CDR3 size: 17 residues. V shed 0 bases and J shed 7 bases, with 21 bases lying between them. The CDR3 protein is CASSYSNLGLKGSGYTF. The CDR3 DNA is TGTGCCAGCAGTTACTCGAACCTGGGACTCAAAGGGAGTGGCTACACCTTC.